The rows below give T cell receptor beta chains drawn from one sample of a study of patients and donors after allogeneic stem cell transplantation. One entry per CDR3 protein, called by TCRdb with MiXCR from the RT-PCR reads. The table lists more than 850,000 distinct CDR3 sequences, approximately 18% of them singletons, with 5% to 7.5% in the top ten. Material for sequencing was blood, either unsorted or a sorted T cell fraction (not recorded which). Receptor source: a human donor who was either an allogeneic HSCT recipient or a stem cell or donor lymphocyte infusion donor (not recorded which). It is not recorded whose cells these are; they may come from a transplant donor. The CDR3 runs from the conserved cysteine through the conserved F or W. The order of the fields is CDR3 protein, CDR3 DNA, V gene, clone size, J gene, D gene. D genes are given only for firm matches. Rows may omit the clone size; those that give it use once, few, many or a size class.

CDR3: CASSLSGQSSYNEQFF; DNA: TGTGCCAGCTCGCTTTCCGGACAGAGCTCCTACAATGAGCAGTTCTTC; V: TRBV18; size: .; J: TRBJ2-1; D: .
CDR3: CASSPDGWERENIQYF; DNA: TGTGCCAGCAGCCCCGATGGATGGGAGAGAGAAAACATTCAGTACTTC; V: TRBV11-3; size: .; J: TRBJ2-4; D: .
CDR3: CASSPGGGRGDLLYNEQFF; DNA: TGTGCCAGCAGCCCGGGAGGAGGGCGGGGGGACCTCCTATACAATGAGCAGTTCTTC; V: TRBV7-3; size: .; J: TRBJ2-1; D: TRBD2
CDR3: CASSHPRDSYNEQFF; DNA: TGTGCCAGCAGCCACCCGCGGGACTCCTACAATGAGCAGTTCTTC; V: TRBV3-1; size: .; J: TRBJ2-1; D: .
CDR3: CASSLGLRAYEQYF; DNA: TGTGCCAGCAGCTTAGGGCTCAGAGCCTACGAGCAGTACTTC; V: TRBV7-9; size: .; J: TRBJ2-7; D: .
CDR3: CASSSAPWGEKLFF; DNA: TGTGCCAGCAGCTCCGCGCCCTGGGGTGAAAAACTGTTTTTT; V: TRBV11-2; size: .; J: TRBJ1-4; D: .
CDR3: CASSYGRRIRVQNTEAFF; DNA: TGTGCCAGCAGTTACGGGAGGAGAATCCGGGTCCAGAACACTGAAGCTTTCTTT; V: TRBV6-5; size: few; J: TRBJ1-1; D: .
CDR3: CSARDLQGSYEQYF; DNA: TGCAGTGCTAGAGATCTACAGGGGTCCTACGAGCAGTACTTC; V: TRBV20-1; size: .; J: TRBJ2-7; D: TRBD1
CDR3: CASSRGSGKYHEQFF; DNA: TGTGCCAGTAGCCGGGGGAGCGGGAAGTACCATGAGCAGTTCTTC; V: TRBV19; size: .; J: TRBJ2-1; D: TRBD2
CDR3: CASSYGQGKPRVYGYTF; DNA: TGTGCCAGCAGTTACGGACAGGGTAAACCTCGGGTCTATGGCTACACCTTC; V: TRBV6-5; size: .; J: TRBJ1-2; D: TRBD1
CDR3: CGAASTEAFF; DNA: TGCGGTGCAGCTAGCACTGAAGCTTTCTTT; V: TRBV29-1; size: .; J: TRBJ1-1; D: .
CDR3: CAIMAELTDTQYF; DNA: TGTGCCATCATGGCAGAGCTCACAGATACGCAGTATTTT; V: TRBV10-3; size: few; J: TRBJ2-3; D: .
CDR3: CASSQDLTPKDTEAFF; DNA: TGTGCCAGCAGCCAAGATCTGACCCCAAAGGACACTGAAGCTTTCTTT; V: TRBV4-2; size: few; J: TRBJ1-1; D: .
CDR3: CASTGTSGPSKQFF; DNA: TGTGCCAGCACCGGGACTAGCGGACCCTCGAAACAGTTCTTC; V: TRBV27; size: .; J: TRBJ2-1; D: TRBD2
CDR3: CATSDPPLGTGELFF; DNA: TGTGCCACCAGTGACCCTCCACTAGGCACCGGGGAGCTGTTTTTT; V: TRBV24-1; size: few; J: TRBJ2-2; D: .
CDR3: CATSGKRETQYF; DNA: TGTGCCACCAGCGGAAAAAGGGAGACCCAGTACTTC; V: TRBV15; size: .; J: TRBJ2-5; D: .
CDR3: CASTFGGGGSGTQYF; DNA: TGTGCCAGCACCTTCGGGGGCGGGGGGTCCGGGACCCAGTACTTC; V: TRBV6-1; size: .; J: TRBJ2-5; D: TRBD2
CDR3: CAWTAGANTEAFF; DNA: TGTGCCTGGACGGCAGGCGCGAACACTGAAGCTTTCTTT; V: TRBV30; size: .; J: TRBJ1-1; D: .
CDR3: CASSLEGPNPPTYEQYF; DNA: TGTGCCAGCAGTTTAGAGGGACCCAACCCCCCGACCTACGAGCAGTACTTC; V: TRBV12-3/TRBV12-4; size: many; J: TRBJ2-7; D: .
CDR3: CASSYGVGEQFF; DNA: TGTGCCAGCAGTTACGGGGTTGGTGAGCAGTTCTTC; V: TRBV6-2/TRBV6-3; size: few; J: TRBJ2-1; D: .
CDR3: CASSLIQGAAEAFF; DNA: TGTGCCAGCAGCTTGATACAGGGGGCTGCTGAAGCTTTCTTT; V: TRBV5-5; size: .; J: TRBJ1-1; D: TRBD1
CDR3: CAISGTVQAAGGYTF; DNA: TGTGCCATCAGTGGGACGGTTCAAGCCGCTGGTGGCTACACCTTC; V: TRBV10-3; size: few; J: TRBJ1-2; D: .
CDR3: CSARDFGSYEQYF; DNA: TGCAGTGCTAGAGATTTCGGGAGCTACGAGCAGTACTTC; V: TRBV20-1; size: .; J: TRBJ2-7; D: .
CDR3: CSDRPARGGNTEAFF; DNA: TGCAGCGACCGCCCCGCGAGGGGGGGAAACACTGAAGCTTTCTTT; V: TRBV29-1; size: few; J: TRBJ1-1; D: .
CDR3: CASSAGQSYNSPLHF; DNA: TGTGCCAGCAGTGCGGGACAGTCCTATAATTCACCCCTCCACTTT; V: TRBV2; size: .; J: TRBJ1-6; D: TRBD1
CDR3: CASGSVRKRGAYEQYF; DNA: TGTGCTAGTGGTTCGGTCAGAAAGCGGGGGGCCTACGAGCAGTACTTC; V: TRBV12-5; size: .; J: TRBJ2-7; D: TRBD2
CDR3: CASRKLAGRVTDTQYF; DNA: TGTGCCAGCAGGAAACTAGCGGGGAGGGTCACAGATACGCAGTATTTT; V: TRBV2; size: .; J: TRBJ2-3; D: TRBD2
CDR3: CASRPDRAKEAFF; DNA: TGTGCCAGCAGGCCCGACAGGGCGAAAGAAGCTTTCTTT; V: TRBV12-3/TRBV12-4; size: many; J: TRBJ1-1; D: TRBD1
CDR3: CSVGMSGVQYF; DNA: TGCAGCGTTGGGATGAGCGGTGTGCAGTACTTC; V: TRBV29-1; size: few; J: TRBJ2-7; D: .
CDR3: CASSQDGGSRAFF; DNA: TGCGCCAGCAGCCAAGATGGGGGATCGCGAGCTTTCTTT; V: TRBV4-3; size: many; J: TRBJ1-1; D: .
CDR3: CASSQPEGSGSLYEQYF; DNA: TGTGCCAGCAGCCAACCCGAGGGGAGCGGGAGTCTCTACGAGCAGTACTTC; V: TRBV4-2; size: .; J: TRBJ2-7; D: TRBD2
CDR3: CSVGGILTGMNGYTF; DNA: TGCAGCGTTGGGGGAATATTGACAGGGATGAATGGCTACACCTTC; V: TRBV29-1; size: .; J: TRBJ1-2; D: TRBD1
CDR3: CSARVGRLGYNEQFF; DNA: TGCAGTGCTAGAGTGGGACGTTTAGGGTACAATGAGCAGTTCTTC; V: TRBV20-1; size: few; J: TRBJ2-1; D: .
CDR3: CATSDGTGGKDEQFF; DNA: TGTGCCACCAGTGACGGGACAGGGGGTAAAGATGAGCAGTTCTTC; V: TRBV24-1; size: .; J: TRBJ2-1; D: TRBD1
CDR3: CASSLLPANEQYF; DNA: TGTGCCAGCAGCTTATTGCCAGCTAACGAGCAGTACTTC; V: TRBV7-9; size: few; J: TRBJ2-7; D: .
CDR3: CASSQDGDSRTFF; DNA: TGTGCCAGCAGCCAAGACGGGGACAGTAGGACTTTCTTT; V: TRBV4-2; size: few; J: TRBJ1-1; D: TRBD1
CDR3: CASSLVTGGAYEQYF; DNA: TGTGCCAGCAGCTTAGTGACAGGAGGGGCCTACGAGCAGTACTTC; V: TRBV7-8; size: .; J: TRBJ2-7; D: .
CDR3: CASSQELTGETQYF; DNA: TGCGCCAGCAGCCAAGAACTCACCGGGGAGACCCAGTACTTC; V: TRBV4-3; size: .; J: TRBJ2-5; D: .
CDR3: CASSGAVTSGKILVTGELFF; DNA: TGTGCCAGCAGCGGCGCCGTAACTAGCGGTAAAATTCTTGTAACCGGGGAGCTGTTTTTT; V: TRBV9; size: .; J: TRBJ2-2; D: TRBD2
CDR3: CASSPMGSTGIDTQYF; DNA: TGTGCCAGCAGCCCGATGGGGTCTACCGGGATAGATACGCAGTATTTT; V: TRBV3-1; size: few; J: TRBJ2-3; D: .
CDR3: CASSAGTGPYEQYF; DNA: TGTGCCAGCAGCGCCGGGACGGGACCCTACGAGCAGTACTTC; V: TRBV9; size: few; J: TRBJ2-7; D: .
CDR3: CASSVWGDRDYEQYF; DNA: TGTGCCAGCAGCGTCTGGGGGGACAGGGACTACGAGCAGTACTTC; V: TRBV11-2; size: .; J: TRBJ2-7; D: TRBD1
CDR3: CASSYLPGAEAFF; DNA: TGTGCCAGCAGTTACTTGCCGGGGGCTGAAGCTTTCTTT; V: TRBV6-2/TRBV6-3; size: .; J: TRBJ1-1; D: .
CDR3: CATSRDRQAQSNQPQHF; DNA: TGTGCCACCAGCAGAGATCGGCAGGCACAAAGCAATCAGCCCCAGCATTTT; V: TRBV15; size: .; J: TRBJ1-5; D: .